A single TCR beta chain is shown here with its context. It has no known antigen specificity. Base qualities are not recorded, but no much larger clone differs from it by a single base. This record belongs to a study of tumor T cells in aggressive B-cell lymphoma (dated by TCRdb to about 2017). Library construction relied on the immunoSEQ multiplex PCR assay. TCRdb limited this immuneACCESS table to in-frame rearrangements with V and J called. A share of clones is missing; checked studies link under half to unresolved V genes, and the rest is unexplained. Across this sample there are around 10,000 clones, with roughly 91% seen only once. Less than 4% of the sample goes to the ten largest clones. V gives up 7 bases and J gives up 5 bases, and the segment between their germline ends measures 19 bases. Measured from the cysteine to the phenylalanine, the CDR3 is 14 residues long. The retained sequence is limited to the CDR3, 42 bases, with the frame set at the first base. CDR1 and CDR2 (SGHKS, YYEKEE) derive from the germline V gene (reference sequence).

The sample taken for sequencing was tumor tissue. Rearrangement joined TRBV5-5 to TRBJ2-7, with a tentative D gene TRBD1 over 6 matching bases. The clonotype originates from an adult with diffuse large B cell lymphoma. The sequenced DNA: TGTGCCAGCTGCTACTCCAGGACAGTTGACGAGCAGTACTTC. This encodes CASCYSRTVDEQYF.